One and the same sample provided the 22 T cell receptor beta chains below, sequenced in a study of a mutant IDH1 vaccine in newly diagnosed glioma. Assay: immunoSEQ multiplex PCR; the TCRdb copy retains only in-frame clones and omits some. The table lists fewer than 100,000 clones, roughly 90% of them singletons. These receptors' targets are unknown. Documented time point: week 5, during vaccination. The investigators gave 300 ug of mutant IDH1 20-mer peptide in each vaccine dose, together with topical imiquimod. The sample here was PBMCs, taken from a glioma patient whose treatment included an IDH1 peptide vaccine. These receptors were taken from a woman aged 45-59 years with glioma.

This sequence joins TRBV30 and TRBJ2-1; possibly TRBD2 for D (5 bases). CDR1 is GTSNPN and CDR2 is SVGIG in the germline V gene (reference sequence). The germline V and J ends were trimmed by 8 bases and 3 bases, with 11 bases remaining between them. There are 12 residues in the CDR3. CDR3 DNA sequence: TGTGCCGGAGGCTGGTACTACAATGAGCAGTTCTTC. Protein product: CAGGWYYNEQFF.

This clone was recorded only once. The CDR3: CASSLPRGGGNGYTF. The DNA for the CDR3 is TGTGCCAGTAGTCTGCCGCGCGGGGGCGGCAATGGCTACACCTTC. J is TRBJ1-2 and V is TRBV19; the D gene is possibly TRBD1 (6 bases). The V gene lost 5 bases and the J gene lost 6 bases, with 19 bases spanning the gap. The CDR3 has 15 amino acids. CDR1 is LNHDA, CDR2 SQIVND, per germline (reference sequence).

The chain is built from TRBV9 and TRBJ1-1, with D possibly matching TRBD1 (6 bases). The CDR3 loop spans 16 amino acids. Per the germline V gene, CDR1 is SGDLS and CDR2 is YYNGEE. V lost 0 bases to trimming and J lost 1 base, with 13 bases between them. The CDR3 here is CASSVVGRGSNTEAFF. As DNA, the CDR3 is TGTGCCAGCAGCGTAGTAGGCAGGGGCTCGAACACTGAAGCTTTCTTT.

The rearrangement uses TRBV5-4 and TRBJ2-7; 9 bases agree with TRBD2. Germline CDR1 and CDR2: SGHNT and YYREEE (reference sequence). Trimming cost V 4 bases and J 7 bases; bases outside gene matches: 12. The CDR3 has 15 amino acids. The CDR3 DNA follows: TGTGCCAGCAGCGGGGGTAGCGGGAGTATATGGGAGCAGTACTTC. The encoded protein is CASSGGSGSIWEQYF.

The chain has TRBV5-8 and TRBJ2-1, with 11 positions matching TRBD2. V lost 3 bases and J lost 6; bases outside the gene matches: 8. CDR1 is SGHTS and CDR2 is YDEGEE in the germline V gene. The CDR3 extends over 16 amino acids. In DNA, the CDR3 is TGTGCCAGCAGCTGGGCGTCTAGCGGGAGGCGCAATGAGCAGTTCTTC. Its translation is CASSWASSGRRNEQFF.

This sequence joins TRBV2 and TRBJ2-7; TRBD2 matches 15 bases. The CDR3 sequence is 15 residues long. V lost 5 bases, J lost 10 bases, and 9 bases stayed unmatched. The germline V gene has CDR1 SNHLY and CDR2 FYNNEI. The CDR3 region is CASSLRTSGRALQYF. The DNA for the CDR3 is TGTGCCAGCAGTCTTAGGACTAGCGGGAGGGCTTTACAGTACTTC.

CDR3 bases: TGTGCCAGCACGAGCTCCTACGAGCAGTACTTC. Its translation is CASTSSYEQYF. V and J are TRBV28 and TRBJ2-7; the D is unclear. Looked up from germline, CDR1 is MDHEN and CDR2 is SYDVKM. This CDR3 contains 11 residues. Trimming stripped 7 bases from V and 0 bases from J, with 4 bases between.

The V and J genes are TRBV11-2 and TRBJ2-3, with 12 positions matching TRBD2. Germline V lookup: CDR1 SGHAT, CDR2 FQNNGV. The CDR3 is made up of 16 amino acids. The junction had 5 bases not matched to a gene; V was cut back by 2 bases and J by 5 bases. Written as DNA, the CDR3 is TGTGCCAGCAGCTTATTAACTAGCGGGAGGAGAGATACGCAGTATTTT. Its translation is CASSLLTSGRRDTQYF. The variable domain in full, with the rest retrieved from reference TRBV11-2 and TRBJ2-3, is EAGVAQSPRYKIIEKRQSVAFWCNPISGHATLYWYQQILGQGPKLLIQFQNNGVVDDSQLPKDRFSAERLKGVDSTLKIQPAKLEDSAVYLCASSLLTSGRRDTQYFGPGTRLTVL.

This chain connects TRBV4-1 to TRBJ1-3; the D is unclear. V was pared by 2 bases and J by 4 bases, with 9 bases between. This CDR3 spans 14 amino acids. Germline V gives CDR1 MGHRA, CDR2 YSYEKL. CDR3 sequence (DNA): TGCGCCAGCAGCCAACGGGGAGGAGGAAACACCATATATTTT. Translation gives CASSQRGGGNTIYF.

The V call is TRBV5-4, the J call TRBJ1-1; 7 nucleotides line up with TRBD1. The CDR3 runs 15 residues. Germline V gene lookup returns CDR1 SGHNT and CDR2 YYREEE (reference sequence). V lost 0 bases and J lost 6; bases outside the gene matches: 8. CDR3 sequence reads: CASSLGVRGAPEAFF. In DNA, the CDR3 is TGTGCCAGCAGCTTGGGGGTCAGGGGGGCTCCTGAAGCTTTCTTT.

V and J are TRBV9 and TRBJ2-7; D gene uncertain. This CDR3 contains 14 residues. Trimming took 0 bases from V and 5 from J, leaving 12 bases between them. Germline-derived CDR1 and CDR2 are SGDLS and YYNGEE. CDR3 sequence: CASSVGQGFNEQYF. The CDR3 nucleotides are TGTGCCAGCAGCGTAGGTCAAGGGTTCAACGAGCAGTACTTC.

The chain carries TRBV5-4 and TRBJ2-2; 10 bases line up with TRBD1. V lost 3 bases, J lost 4 bases, and 3 bases stayed unmatched. CDR3 length: 15 residues. Germline V gives CDR1 SGHNT, CDR2 YYREEE (reference sequence). The CDR3 DNA is TGTGCCAGCAGCTCCGGGACAGGGGCCACCGGGGAGCTGTTTTTT. Protein sequence: CASSSGTGATGELFF.

V is TRBV27 and J is TRBJ2-3; 10 bases align to TRBD2. V trimming: 3 bases; J trimming: 6 bases; junction bases outside the gene matches: 9. Germline V lookup: CDR1 MNHEY, CDR2 SMNVEV (reference sequence). This CDR3 has 16 amino acids. CDR3 nucleotides: TGTGCCAGCAGTTTGTCCAGCGGGAGGGCAATGGATACGCAGTATTTT. Amino acid sequence: CASSLSSGRAMDTQYF.

The chain's CDR3 is CATRGLRGDTGELFF. CDR3 nucleotide sequence: TGTGCCACCAGAGGGCTAAGGGGTGACACCGGGGAGCTGTTTTTT. The J gene is TRBJ2-2, the V gene TRBV15; tentative D call: TRBD1 (5 bases). The ends were cut back, 6 bases at V and 3 bases at J, with 14 bases in the middle. This CDR3 comprises 15 residues. Germline-derived CDR1 and CDR2 are LNHNV and YYDKDF (reference sequence). The whole variable domain, remainder taken from reference TRBV15 and TRBJ2-2, is DAMVIQNPRYQVTQFGKPVTLSCSQTLNHNVMYWYQQKSSQAPKLLFHYYDKDFNNEADTPDNFQSRRPNTSFCFLDIRSPGLGDTAMYLCATRGLRGDTGELFFGEGSRLTVL.

This rearrangement joins TRBV5-6 to TRBJ2-1; TRBD1 agrees at 8 bases. Germline V CDR1 and CDR2: SGHDT, YYEEEE. The length of the CDR3 is 14 residues. V lost 2 bases and J lost 6; bases outside the gene matches: 4. The DNA of the CDR3 is TGTGCCAGCAGCTTTGGGACAGGATTCAATGAGCAGTTCTTC. Protein sequence: CASSFGTGFNEQFF.

The genes are TRBV2 and TRBJ2-7; 8 bases fit TRBD2. The CDR3 is made up of 13 amino acids. Trimming cost V 5 bases and J 5 bases; bases outside gene matches: 5. In germline, CDR1 is SNHLY, CDR2 FYNNEI. The CDR3 DNA follows: TGTGCCAGCAGTAGCCCAGCGGGAGACGAGCAGTACTTC. Translating gives CASSSPAGDEQYF.

This clone was picked up one time. The chain links TRBV11-1 to TRBJ2-1; D gene uncertain. CDR1 and CDR2 from the germline V gene are SGHAT and FQDESV (reference sequence). CDR3 length equals 15 residues. V lost 5 bases and J lost 1, with 12 bases in between. The CDR3 region is CASSLDKRSYNEQFF. In DNA, the CDR3 is TGTGCCAGCAGCCTAGATAAAAGGTCCTACAATGAGCAGTTCTTC.

CDR3 DNA: TGTGCCTGGGATCTCGGGACAGGGGGCGATCAGCCCCAGCATTTT. It is translated as CAWDLGTGGDQPQHF. This chain links TRBV30 with TRBJ1-5; 12 bases match TRBD1. The trim removed 5 bases at V and 5 bases at J, leaving 7 bases unmatched. In germline, CDR1 is GTSNPN, CDR2 SVGIG (reference sequence). The CDR3 contains 15 residues.

This clone has just a few counts. The chain recombines TRBV5-1 with TRBJ2-1; TRBD2 matches at 8 bases. This CDR3 has 18 residues. Germline V gene lookup returns CDR1 SGHRS and CDR2 YFSETQ. The J segment lost 1 base and the V segment lost 4 bases, leaving 13 bases of the junction unmatched. For the CDR3, the DNA is TGCGCCAGCAGCCTCGGGACTAGTCCTCAACTATCCTACAATGAGCAGTTCTTC. As protein: CASSLGTSPQLSYNEQFF.

This clone was counted a few times. This chain links TRBV28 with TRBJ1-1; unclear D gene. Germline V CDR1 and CDR2: MDHEN, SYDVKM. The CDR3 is made up of 13 amino acids. The V end lost 4 bases, the J end lost 0 bases, and 6 bases lay between the germline ends. The CDR3 reads CASSSRLNTEAFF. CDR3 nucleotides: TGTGCCAGCAGTTCCAGGTTGAACACTGAAGCTTTCTTT.

CDR3 in amino acids: CASSYWTGKAGELFF. Here the CDR3 DNA reads TGTGCCAGCAGTTATTGGACAGGGAAGGCCGGGGAGCTGTTTTTT. The chain has TRBV6-5 and TRBJ2-2, with TRBD1 matching 8 bases. The length of the CDR3 is 15 residues. Germline CDR1 and CDR2: MNHEY and SVGAGI. V trimming: 3 bases; J trimming: 6 bases; junction bases outside the gene matches: 6.

The chain employs TRBV19 and TRBJ2-7; 11 nucleotides line up with TRBD1. Germline CDR1 LNHDA, CDR2 SQIVND (reference sequence). The J segment lost 6 bases and the V segment lost 3 bases, leaving 7 bases of the junction unmatched. The CDR3 contains 15 residues. The CDR3: CASSILRDRGTEQYF. In nucleotides, the CDR3 is TGTGCCAGTAGTATCCTCCGGGACAGGGGGACCGAGCAGTACTTC.